The source of this T cell receptor (beta chain) is a study of tumor-infiltrating lymphocytes in primary liver carcinoma. Blood RNA originated from unsorted whole blood, with germline DNA additionally extracted. Total RNA amounting to 500 ng was the source from which TCR beta cDNA was made with a constant-region primer. It was through three nested multiplex PCR rounds of slightly modified ARM-PCR that TCR beta libraries arose. The opening two PCR rounds, around 9 cycles each, paired TRBV1-TRBV30 forward primers with a C-beta reverse primer. TCRdb ran MiXCR on the multiplex PCR reads and lists one entry per CDR3 protein. The data contain 190,000 or so distinct CDR3 sequences, about 61% of them singletons. Germline CDR1 is SGHNT and CDR2 is YENEEA. CDR3 length: 14 amino acids. Of note for this clonotype: The junction shows a germline mismatch at one end, possibly a read error.

The sequenced sample consisted of peripheral blood. V gene TRBV11-3 combines with J gene TRBJ1-2, with D possibly matching TRBD1 (5 bases). This TCR came from a woman aged 55-69 years with primary liver carcinoma and hepatitis B virus infection. The CDR3 loop reads CAGSFPTRGIGYTF. CDR3 bases: TGTGCCGGCAGCTTCCCAACAAGGGGCATTGGCTACACCTTC.